The 9 T cell receptor beta chains in this list originate from one sample, sequenced in a study of cytotoxic CD8 clonotypes in ibrutinib-treated CLL. Generated by immunoSEQ multiplex PCR, the TCRdb table keeps only in-frame clones and is missing some. Of around 250,000 clones listed, about three quarters were seen once; the top ten hold 15%. The source was PBMCs, collected after 24 months of ibrutinib treatment. Source of these receptors: a human donor with chronic lymphocytic leukemia.

This chain connects TRBV5-1 to TRBJ2-4; D might be TRBD2 (7 bases). V gave up 0 bases and J gave up 7 bases, with 20 bases separating them. CDR1 SGHRS and CDR2 YFSETQ come from the germline V gene. This CDR3 region has 17 residues. CDR3 sequence (DNA): TGCGCCAGCAGCTTGGCCTTTACGGGGGGCACGAATAACATTCAGTACTTC. It yields the protein CASSLAFTGGTNNIQYF.

A remark on this clone: One end of the junction is discordant with germline, which a read error may explain. Within the sample, other DNA sequences also encode this same CDR3. The chain has TRBV7-9 and TRBJ1-2, with TRBD1 as a possible D gene (5 bases). Germline assignment: CDR1 SEHNR and CDR2 FQNEAQ (reference sequence). The CDR3 consists of 15 residues. The CDR3 region has the DNA TGTGCTAGCAGCCCCCCCCCGGGACCGCCTGAAGGCTACACCTTC. The encoded protein is CASSPPPGPPEGYTF.

The sample holds one count of this clone. The gene calls are TRBV9 and TRBJ1-4; tentatively, D is TRBD1 (5 bases). V was clipped by 4 bases and J by 5 bases, with 15 bases between them. The CDR3 spans 15 residues. The germline V gene encodes CDR1 SGDLS and CDR2 YYNGEE. CDR3 region: CASSPQSEGNEKLFF. DNA for the CDR3: TGTGCCAGCAGCCCACAGTCAGAGGGGAATGAAAAACTGTTTTTT.

This sequence joins TRBV10-2 and TRBJ1-5; D gene ambiguous. The CDR3 consists of 14 residues. V was pared by 3 bases and J by 6 bases, with 12 bases between. The germline gives CDR1 WSHSY, CDR2 SAAADI. The CDR3 DNA is TGCGCCAGCAGTGAAGGAGGGCCCCGTCAGCCCCAGCATTTT. Its translation is CASSEGGPRQPQHF.

This clone was recorded only once. The gene calls are TRBV13 and TRBJ2-5, with no clear D. The CDR3 spans 14 residues. Germline V gene sequence: CDR1 PRHDT, CDR2 FYEKMQ (reference sequence). With 2 bases removed from V and 1 base from J, the gap between germline ends came to 8 bases. The CDR3 DNA follows: TGTGCCAGCAGCTTAAGGGTCGGCCAAGAGACCCAGTACTTC. Protein sequence: CASSLRVGQETQYF.

Of note for this clone: The sample holds other DNA sequences that translate to the same CDR3. The chain recombines TRBV29-1 with TRBJ1-3; D is unresolved. Germline assignment: CDR1 SQVTM and CDR2 ANQGSEA. V was cut by 4 bases and J by 3 bases, with 13 bases left in between. The CDR3 consists of 14 residues. For the CDR3, the DNA is TGCAGCGTTGGGGCAGATACAAGTGGAAACACCATATATTTT. Residues: CSVGADTSGNTIYF.

This clone occurred once. Other DNA sequences of this sample code for an identical CDR3. This chain joins TRBV28 and TRBJ2-7; D remains ambiguous. The V end was cut by 4 bases, the J end by 1 base, with 5 bases between. Germline CDR1 and CDR2: MDHEN and SYDVKM. The CDR3 loop spans 12 amino acids. This CDR3 reads CASSSQSYEQYF. DNA of the CDR3: TGTGCCAGCAGTTCACAATCCTACGAGCAGTACTTC. Drawing the rest from reference TRBV28 and TRBJ2-7, the complete variable domain is DVKVTQSSRYLVKRTGEKVFLECVQDMDHENMFWYRQDPGLGLRLIYFSYDVKMKEKGDIPEGYSVSREKKERFSLILESASTNQTSMYLCASSSQSYEQYFGPGTRLTVT.

This rearrangement joins TRBV21-1 to TRBJ2-2. TRBV21-1 is shown as a pseudogene. This CDR3 spans 19 amino acids. CDR3 DNA: TGTGCCAGCAGCAAAGTAGGAATGTACCCCTGGGCGAACACCGGGGAGCTGTTTTTT. Protein: CASSKVGMYPWANTGELFF.

The chain recombines TRBV6-5 with TRBJ1-5; no firm D call. Germline loops: CDR1 MNHEY, CDR2 SVGAGI. The CDR3 contains 12 residues. Trimming pared 5 bases from V and 7 bases from J, leaving 9 bases between. CDR3 in amino acids: CASSNREQPQHF. The CDR3 DNA reads TGTGCCAGCAGTAACCGGGAACAGCCCCAGCATTTT.